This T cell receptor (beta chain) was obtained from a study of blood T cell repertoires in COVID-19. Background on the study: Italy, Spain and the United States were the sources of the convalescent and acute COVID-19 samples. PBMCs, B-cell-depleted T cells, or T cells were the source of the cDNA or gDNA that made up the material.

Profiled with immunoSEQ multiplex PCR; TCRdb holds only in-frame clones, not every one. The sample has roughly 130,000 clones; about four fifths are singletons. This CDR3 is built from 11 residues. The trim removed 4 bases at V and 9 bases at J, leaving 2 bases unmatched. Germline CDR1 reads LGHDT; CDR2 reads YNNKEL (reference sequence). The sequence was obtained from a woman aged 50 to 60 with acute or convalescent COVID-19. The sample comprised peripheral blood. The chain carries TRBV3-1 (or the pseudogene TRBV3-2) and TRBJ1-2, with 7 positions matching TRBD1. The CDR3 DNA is TGTGCCAGCAGCCTAGGGGGCAGCTACACCTTC. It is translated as CASSLGGSYTF.